This T cell receptor beta chain is drawn from a study of glioma-infiltrating T cells after dendritic cell vaccination. Looking at the study overall: Dendritic cells derived from monocytes and pulsed with autologous tumor lysate formed the vaccine. At biweekly intervals, patients got three intradermal dendritic cell vaccine injections. General study points: Complete blood and tumor specimen sets were limited to few patients.

By proportion, this clone is medium-sized. Its cognate antigen is unknown. V lost 4 bases, J lost 6 bases, and 10 bases lay in between. This CDR3 comprises 12 residues. Germline CDR1 and CDR2: SGHDT and YYEEEE. PBMC were collected before vaccination, two weeks after the third vaccination, and at progression. The data were produced by immunoSEQ multiplex PCR, yet TCRdb's version contains in-frame clones alone and is incomplete. Of 49,000 or so clones in the sample, around 86% were seen once. The source of this sequence is a human donor with glioblastoma. This sequence joins TRBV5-6 and TRBJ1-1; D may be TRBD1 (6 bases). The sample in question was blood, obtained before dendritic cell vaccination. In DNA, the CDR3 is TGTGCCAGCAGCCAACAGGGCCCTGAAGCTTTCTTT. Its translation is CASSQQGPEAFF. Full variable domain (outside the CDR3, taken from reference TRBV5-6 and TRBJ1-1): DAGVTQSPTHLIKTRGQQVTLRCSPKSGHDTVSWYQQALGQGPQFIFQYYEEEERQRGNFPDRFSGHQFPNYSSELNVNALLLGDSALYLCASSQQGPEAFFGQGTRLTVV.